This TCR beta chain was obtained from a study of T cells in Graves' hyperthyroidism and ophthalmopathy. General study findings and limits: Peripheral blood also featured most of the thyroid clonotypes expanded above 0.001.

The germline CDR1 and CDR2 sequences are SEHNR and FQNEAQ (reference sequence). The CDR3 is 14 residues long. J lost 13 bases, V lost 5 bases, and 10 bases had no gene match. With regard to this clonotype: Its antigen remains unidentified.

Orbital computed tomography, thyroid ultrasound, serum thyroxine and TRAb, and clinical symptoms together informed the diagnoses. Using RNA transcripts as the source, TCR beta CDR3 regions were amplified. Initially, a first-round RT-PCR of the TCR CDR3 employed the HTBI primer set. TCRdb reprocessed the multiplex PCR reads via MiXCR and lists one record per CDR3 protein. The table lists some 510,000 distinct CDR3 sequences, just over 45% of them singletons. Input material: peripheral blood or thyroid tissue (not recorded which). This chain links TRBV7-9 with TRBJ1-6, with 8 positions matching TRBD1. This TCR was sampled from a woman under 30 with Graves' hyperthyroidism. CDR3 DNA sequence: TGTGCCAGCAGCCTGACAGGGGAGGGGAAGCCCCTCCACTTT. Residues: CASSLTGEGKPLHF.